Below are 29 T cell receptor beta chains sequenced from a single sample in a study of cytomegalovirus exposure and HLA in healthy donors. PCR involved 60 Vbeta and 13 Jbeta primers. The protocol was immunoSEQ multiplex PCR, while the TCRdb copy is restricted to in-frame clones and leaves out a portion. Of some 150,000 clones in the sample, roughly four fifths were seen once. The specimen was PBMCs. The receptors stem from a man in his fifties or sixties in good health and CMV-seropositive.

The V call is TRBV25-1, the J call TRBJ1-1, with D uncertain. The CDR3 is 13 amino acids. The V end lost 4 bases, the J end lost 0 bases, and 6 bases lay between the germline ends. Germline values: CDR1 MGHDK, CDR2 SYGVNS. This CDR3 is CASSANLNTEAFF. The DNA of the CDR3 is TGTGCCAGCAGTGCAAATCTGAACACTGAAGCTTTCTTT.

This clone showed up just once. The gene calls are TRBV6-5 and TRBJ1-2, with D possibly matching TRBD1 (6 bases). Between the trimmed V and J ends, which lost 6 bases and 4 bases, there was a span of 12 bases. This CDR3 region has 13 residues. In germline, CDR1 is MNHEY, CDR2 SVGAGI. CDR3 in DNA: TGTGCCAGCAGGGGGACATGGAGCTATGGCTACACCTTC. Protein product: CASRGTWSYGYTF.

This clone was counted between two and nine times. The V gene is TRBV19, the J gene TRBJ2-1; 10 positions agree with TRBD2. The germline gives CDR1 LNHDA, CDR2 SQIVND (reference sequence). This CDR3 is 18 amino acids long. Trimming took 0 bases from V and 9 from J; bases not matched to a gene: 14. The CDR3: CASSIEGTSGTEGGEQFF. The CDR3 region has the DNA TGTGCCAGTAGTATAGAGGGCACTAGCGGGACAGAAGGGGGTGAGCAGTTCTTC.

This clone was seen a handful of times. Here the CDR3 reads CASSHRGLRTTNEKLFF. CDR3 nucleotide sequence: TGTGCCAGCAGCCATCGGGGGTTAAGGACAACTAATGAAAAACTGTTTTTT. This chain joins TRBV14 and TRBJ1-4, with D perhaps matching TRBD1 (5 bases). Germline assignment: CDR1 SGHDN and CDR2 FVKESK. The CDR3 is 17 amino acids. V lost 3 bases to trimming and J lost 0 bases, with 14 bases between them. Complete variable domain (other parts from reference TRBV14 and TRBJ1-4): EAGVTQFPSHSVIEKGQTVTLRCDPISGHDNLYWYRRVMGKEIKFLLHFVKESKQDESGMPNNRFLAERTGGTYSTLKVQPAELEDSGVYFCASSHRGLRTTNEKLFFGSGTQLSVL.

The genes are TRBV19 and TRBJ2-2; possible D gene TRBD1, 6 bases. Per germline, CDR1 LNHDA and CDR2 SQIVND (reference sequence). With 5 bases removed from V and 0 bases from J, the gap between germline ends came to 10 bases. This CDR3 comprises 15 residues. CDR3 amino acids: CASSLRTANTGELFF. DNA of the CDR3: TGTGCCAGTAGTCTCCGGACAGCGAACACCGGGGAGCTGTTTTTT. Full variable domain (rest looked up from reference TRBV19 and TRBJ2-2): DGGITQSPKYLFRKEGQNVTLSCEQNLNHDAMYWYRQDPGQGLRLIYYSQIVNDFQKGDIAEGYSVSREKKESFPLTVTSAQKNPTAFYLCASSLRTANTGELFFGEGSRLTVL.

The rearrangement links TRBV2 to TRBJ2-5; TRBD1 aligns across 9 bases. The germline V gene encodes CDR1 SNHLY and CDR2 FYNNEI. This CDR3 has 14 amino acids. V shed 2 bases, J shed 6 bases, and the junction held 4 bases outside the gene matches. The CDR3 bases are TGTGCCAGCAGTGAAAACAGGGGGCTTCAGACCCAGTACTTC. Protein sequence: CASSENRGLQTQYF.

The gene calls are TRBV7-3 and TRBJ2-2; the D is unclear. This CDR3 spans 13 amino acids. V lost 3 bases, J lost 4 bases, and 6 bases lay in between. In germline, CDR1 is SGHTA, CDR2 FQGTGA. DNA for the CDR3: TGTGCCAGCAGCTTTGTCGGCACCGGGGAGCTGTTTTTT. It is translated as CASSFVGTGELFF.

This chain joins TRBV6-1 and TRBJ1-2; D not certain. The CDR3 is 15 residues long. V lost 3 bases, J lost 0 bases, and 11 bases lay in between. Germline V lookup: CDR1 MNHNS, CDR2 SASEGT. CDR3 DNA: TGTGCCAGCAGTGATCCACTTTATTCTAACTATGGCTACACCTTC. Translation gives CASSDPLYSNYGYTF.

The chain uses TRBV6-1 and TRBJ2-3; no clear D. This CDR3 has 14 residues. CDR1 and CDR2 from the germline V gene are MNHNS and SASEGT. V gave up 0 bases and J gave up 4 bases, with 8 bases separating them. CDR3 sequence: CASSEAALADTQYF. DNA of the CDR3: TGTGCCAGCAGTGAAGCGGCCTTGGCAGATACGCAGTATTTT.

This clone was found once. CDR3 residues: CASSFLLGQGPRGNTIYF. CDR3 nucleotides: TGTGCCAGCAGTTTCCTCCTCGGACAGGGACCGAGGGGAAACACCATATATTTT. The chain combines TRBV28 with TRBJ1-3; 8 bases are shared with TRBD1. Germline-derived CDR1 and CDR2 are MDHEN and SYDVKM. This CDR3 has 18 residues. Trimming removed 3 bases from V and 4 bases from J; junction bases left unmatched: 14.

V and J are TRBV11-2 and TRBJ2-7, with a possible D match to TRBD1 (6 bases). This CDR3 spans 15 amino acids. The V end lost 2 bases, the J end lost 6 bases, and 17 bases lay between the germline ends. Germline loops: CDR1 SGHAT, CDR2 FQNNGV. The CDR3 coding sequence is TGTGCCAGCAGCTTATCGCATTCCCCAGGGGCCGAGCAGTACTTC. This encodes CASSLSHSPGAEQYF. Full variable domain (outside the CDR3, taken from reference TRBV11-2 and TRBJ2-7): EAGVAQSPRYKIIEKRQSVAFWCNPISGHATLYWYQQILGQGPKLLIQFQNNGVVDDSQLPKDRFSAERLKGVDSTLKIQPAKLEDSAVYLCASSLSHSPGAEQYFGPGTRLTVT.

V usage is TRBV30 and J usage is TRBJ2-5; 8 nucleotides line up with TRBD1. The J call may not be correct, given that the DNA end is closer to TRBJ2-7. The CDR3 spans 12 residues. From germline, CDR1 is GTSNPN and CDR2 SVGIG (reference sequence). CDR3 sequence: CAGQGAGYEQYF. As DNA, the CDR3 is TGTGCCGGGCAGGGGGCAGGCTACGAGCAGTACTTC.

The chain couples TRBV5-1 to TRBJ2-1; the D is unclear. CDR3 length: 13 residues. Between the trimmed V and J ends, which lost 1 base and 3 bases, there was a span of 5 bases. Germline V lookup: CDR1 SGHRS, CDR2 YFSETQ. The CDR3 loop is CASSLRLYNEQFF. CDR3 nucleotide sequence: TGCGCCAGCAGCTTGCGTCTCTACAATGAGCAGTTCTTC.

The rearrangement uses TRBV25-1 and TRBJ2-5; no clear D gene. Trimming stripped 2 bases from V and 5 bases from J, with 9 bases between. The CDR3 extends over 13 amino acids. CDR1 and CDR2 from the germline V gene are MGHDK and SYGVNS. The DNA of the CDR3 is TGTGCCAGCAGTGAAGCTAGTACTGAGACCCAGTACTTC. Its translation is CASSEASTETQYF.

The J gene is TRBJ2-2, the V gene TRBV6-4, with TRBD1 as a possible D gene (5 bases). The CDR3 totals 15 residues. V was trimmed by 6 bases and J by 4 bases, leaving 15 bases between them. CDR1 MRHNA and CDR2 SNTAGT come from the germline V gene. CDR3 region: CASSVGQPGTGELFF. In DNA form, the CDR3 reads TGTGCCAGCAGCGTAGGACAACCGGGCACCGGGGAGCTGTTTTTT.

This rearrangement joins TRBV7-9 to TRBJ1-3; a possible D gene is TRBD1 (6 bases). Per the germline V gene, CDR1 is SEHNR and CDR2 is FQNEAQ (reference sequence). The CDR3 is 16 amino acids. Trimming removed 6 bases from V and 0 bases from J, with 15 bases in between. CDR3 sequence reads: CASRSTRTASGNTIYF. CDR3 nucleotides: TGTGCCAGCAGATCCACCCGGACAGCCTCTGGAAACACCATATATTTT.

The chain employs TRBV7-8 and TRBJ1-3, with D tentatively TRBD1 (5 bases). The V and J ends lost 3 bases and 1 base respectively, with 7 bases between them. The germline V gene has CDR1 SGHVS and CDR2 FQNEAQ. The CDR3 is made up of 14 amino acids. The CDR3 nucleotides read TGTGCCAGCAGCTTCGGGGGTTCTGGAAACACCATATATTTT. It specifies CASSFGGSGNTIYF.

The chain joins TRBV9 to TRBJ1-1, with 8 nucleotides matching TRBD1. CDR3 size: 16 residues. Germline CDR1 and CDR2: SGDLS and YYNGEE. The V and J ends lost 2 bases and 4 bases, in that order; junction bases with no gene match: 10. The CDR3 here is CASSVLSTGVATEAFF. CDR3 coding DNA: TGTGCCAGCAGCGTCCTCTCGACAGGGGTGGCCACTGAAGCTTTCTTT.

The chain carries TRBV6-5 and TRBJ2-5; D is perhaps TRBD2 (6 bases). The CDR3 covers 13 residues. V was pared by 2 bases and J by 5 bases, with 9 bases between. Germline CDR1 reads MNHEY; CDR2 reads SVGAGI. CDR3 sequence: CASSYGGKETQYF. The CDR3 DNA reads TGTGCCAGCAGTTACGGGGGGAAGGAGACCCAGTACTTC.

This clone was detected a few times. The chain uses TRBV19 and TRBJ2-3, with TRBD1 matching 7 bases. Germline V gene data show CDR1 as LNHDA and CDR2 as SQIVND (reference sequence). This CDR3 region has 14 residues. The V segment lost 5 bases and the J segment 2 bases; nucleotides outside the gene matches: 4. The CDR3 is CASSPGGNTDTQYF. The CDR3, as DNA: TGTGCCAGTAGTCCAGGGGGTAACACAGATACGCAGTATTTT.

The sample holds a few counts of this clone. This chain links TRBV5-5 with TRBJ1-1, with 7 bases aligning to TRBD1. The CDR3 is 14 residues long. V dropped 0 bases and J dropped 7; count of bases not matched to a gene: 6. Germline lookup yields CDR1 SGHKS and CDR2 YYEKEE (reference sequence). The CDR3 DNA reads TGTGCCAGCAGCTTGGGGCAGGGGGTAATTGAAGCTTTCTTT. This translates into CASSLGQGVIEAFF.

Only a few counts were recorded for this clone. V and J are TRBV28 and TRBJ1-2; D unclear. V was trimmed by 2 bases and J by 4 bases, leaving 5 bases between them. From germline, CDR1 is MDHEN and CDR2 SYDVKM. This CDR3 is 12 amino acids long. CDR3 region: CASSLEGYGYTF. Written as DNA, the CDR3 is TGTGCCAGCAGTTTAGAGGGCTATGGCTACACCTTC.

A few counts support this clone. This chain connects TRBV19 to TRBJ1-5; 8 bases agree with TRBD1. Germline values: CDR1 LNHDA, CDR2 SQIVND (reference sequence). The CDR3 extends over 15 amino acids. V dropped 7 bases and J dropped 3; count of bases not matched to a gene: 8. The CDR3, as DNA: TGTGCCAGTACCATGGACAGGGCGAACAATCAGCCCCAGCATTTT. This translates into CASTMDRANNQPQHF.

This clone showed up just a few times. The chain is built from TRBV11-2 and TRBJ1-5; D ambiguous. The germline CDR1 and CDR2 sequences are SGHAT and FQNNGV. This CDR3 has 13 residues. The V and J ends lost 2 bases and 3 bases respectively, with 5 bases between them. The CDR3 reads CASSLTDNQPQHF. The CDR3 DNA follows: TGTGCCAGCAGCTTAACAGACAATCAGCCCCAGCATTTT. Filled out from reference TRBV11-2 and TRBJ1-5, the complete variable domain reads EAGVAQSPRYKIIEKRQSVAFWCNPISGHATLYWYQQILGQGPKLLIQFQNNGVVDDSQLPKDRFSAERLKGVDSTLKIQPAKLEDSAVYLCASSLTDNQPQHFGDGTRLSIL.

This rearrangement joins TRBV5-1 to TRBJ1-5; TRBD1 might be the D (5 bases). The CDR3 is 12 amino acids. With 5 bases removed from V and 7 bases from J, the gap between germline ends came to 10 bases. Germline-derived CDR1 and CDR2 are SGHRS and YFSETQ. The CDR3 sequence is CASRGEGQPQHF. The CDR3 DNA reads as TGCGCCAGCAGGGGGGAGGGCCAGCCCCAGCATTTT.

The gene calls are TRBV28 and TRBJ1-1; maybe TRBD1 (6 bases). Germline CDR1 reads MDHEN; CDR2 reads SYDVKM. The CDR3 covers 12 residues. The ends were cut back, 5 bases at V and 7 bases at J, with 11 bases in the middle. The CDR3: CASSGWTDEAFF. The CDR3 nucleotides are TGTGCCAGCAGTGGGTGGACAGATGAAGCTTTCTTT.

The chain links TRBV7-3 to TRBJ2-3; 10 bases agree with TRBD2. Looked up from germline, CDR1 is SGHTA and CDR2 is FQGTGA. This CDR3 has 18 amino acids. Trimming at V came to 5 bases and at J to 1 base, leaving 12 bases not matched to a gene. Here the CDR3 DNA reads TGTGCCAGCAGCCCAAGGGAGCGGGGGGGCCTCGGCACAGATACGCAGTATTTT. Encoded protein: CASSPRERGGLGTDTQYF. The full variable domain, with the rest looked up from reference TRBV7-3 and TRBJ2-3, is GAGVSQTPSNKVTEKGKYVELRCDPISGHTALYWYRQSLGQGPEFLIYFQGTGAADDSGLPNDRFFAVRPEGSVSTLKIQRTERGDSAVYLCASSPRERGGLGTDTQYFGPGTRLTVL.

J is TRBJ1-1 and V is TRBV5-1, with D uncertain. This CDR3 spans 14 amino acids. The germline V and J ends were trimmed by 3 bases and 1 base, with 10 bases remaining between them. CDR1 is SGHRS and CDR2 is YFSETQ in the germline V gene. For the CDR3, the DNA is TGCGCCAGCAGCTCATCTACAGCGAACACTGAAGCTTTCTTT. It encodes CASSSSTANTEAFF.

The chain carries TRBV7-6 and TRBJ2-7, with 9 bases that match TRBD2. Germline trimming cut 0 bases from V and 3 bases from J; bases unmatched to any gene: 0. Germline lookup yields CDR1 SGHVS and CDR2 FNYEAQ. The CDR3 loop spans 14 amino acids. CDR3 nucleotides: TGTGCCAGCAGCTTAGCAGCGGGAGGCTACGAGCAGTACTTC. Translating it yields CASSLAAGGYEQYF.